A selection of T cell receptor beta chains follows, all from one sample in a study of CD4+ T cells in melanoma. The data were produced by immunoSEQ multiplex PCR, yet TCRdb's version contains in-frame clones alone and is incomplete. There are fewer than 20,000 clones in the sample; about four fifths occur only once, and 5.1% lies in the top ten. The sample taken for sequencing was cells from a culture (not recorded whether cultured in vitro). The receptor source for this set is a human donor with melanoma. The CDR3 runs from the conserved cysteine through the conserved F or W. A D gene is named only where the DNA matches it firmly.

D	J	V	CDR3
NA	TRBJ1-5	TRBV2	CASRETDQSNQPQHF
TRBD1	TRBJ1-6	TRBV19	CASSISGQINSPLHF
NA	TRBJ2-7	TRBV7-9	CASSLAQGGIHEQYF
NA	TRBJ2-2	TRBV7-3	CASSTGNTGELFF
TRBD1	TRBJ1-2	TRBV27	CASSGYRGGYTF
TRBD1	TRBJ2-5	TRBV5-1	CASSLNRGQETQYF
NA	TRBJ1-6	TRBV7-3	CASSSGTRNSPLHF
NA	TRBJ1-6	TRBV27	CASSFFRREYNSPLHF
NA	TRBJ2-4	TRBV6-1	CASSPNLLAKNIQYF
NA	TRBJ1-6	TRBV2	CASHSGVNSPLHF
NA	TRBJ2-5	TRBV4-2	CASSQAPWETQYF
TRBD2	TRBJ2-3	TRBV4-2	CASSQVLAGGPDTQYF
TRBD1	TRBJ2-2	TRBV5-4	CASSSNRGPGELFF
NA	TRBJ1-2	TRBV9	CASSLNPNNYGYTF
NA	TRBJ1-3	TRBV5-6	CASSLGTSSGNTIYF
TRBD2	TRBJ2-1	TRBV30	CAWSVSSGGEQFF
NA	TRBJ2-5	TRBV6-5	CASGRTAKETQYF
NA	TRBJ2-2	TRBV7-6	CASSLVGPTRGPGGTGELFF
TRBD1	TRBJ2-7	TRBV5-8	CASSLPTGDRYEQYF
NA	TRBJ2-2	TRBV7-9	CASSARTVNTGELFF
TRBD1	TRBJ2-1	TRBV30	CAWSNYRGLGPDEQFF
NA	TRBJ1-1	TRBV4-1	CASRSVGSQNTEAFF
NA	TRBJ2-5	TRBV7-2	CASSYRGGREETQYF
NA	TRBJ1-1	TRBV6-6	CASSYGYRDTEAFF
TRBD1	TRBJ1-6	TRBV11-3	CASIRQGDCLNSPLHF
NA	TRBJ2-3	TRBV2	CASKYVSGRADTQYF
NA	TRBJ1-2	TRBV6-1	CASRPMEAFDGYTF
NA	TRBJ1-5	TRBV4-1	CASSQRGTPPNQPQHF
NA	TRBJ1-5	TRBV2	CASSDYREGQPQHF
TRBD2	TRBJ2-2	TRBV7-3	CASSQGTSGARDTGELFF
NA	TRBJ2-1	TRBV27	CASSARDGVNEQFF
NA	TRBJ2-2	TRBV5-6	CASSPGPRDTGELFF
NA	TRBJ1-3	TRBV7-2	CASSPGPSNTIYF
TRBD1	TRBJ1-1	TRBV7-8	CASSLAGQLNTEAFF
NA	TRBJ2-5	TRBV4-1	CASSPLLLRSQETQYF
NA	TRBJ1-2	TRBV18	CASSPDSLTNYGYTF
TRBD1	NA	TRBV5-1	CASSTGTGIVYEQYF
TRBD1	TRBJ2-7	TRBV5-1	CASAWGTGGVEQYF
NA	TRBJ1-2	TRBV6-1	CASSDTGDYGYTF
NA	TRBJ1-2	TRBV7-9	CASSLVGAVGYTF
NA	TRBJ1-1	TRBV29-1	CSVEIVQRNTEAFF
NA	TRBJ2-3	TRBV5-1	CASSLQSTDTQYF
NA	TRBJ1-2	TRBV6-6	CASTNGGGVGGYTF
NA	TRBJ2-1	TRBV30	CAWAGTFNEQFF
NA	TRBJ1-2	TRBV18	CASSPYRNYGYTF
NA	TRBJ2-1	TRBV7-8	CASSAQIYNEQFF